These 16 T cell receptor beta chains were all obtained from the same sample, sequenced in a study of Ad26.COV2.S vaccination and SARS-CoV-2 variants (dated by TCRdb to 2020 to 2023). Receptor libraries were prepared by the immunoSEQ multiplex PCR assay. TCRdb provides this immuneACCESS table in a form limited to in-frame rearrangements. Some clones are lacking; in checked studies, under half of them reflect an unresolved V gene, and why the rest are absent is not known. This sample lists hundreds of thousands of clones; around 87% were detected once. The ten largest clones add up to approximately 3.4% of the sample. In light of the paper, this sample's treatment or condition label describes: roughly 20 received Ad26.COV2.S at low or high dose, single or two shots; 5 received placebo; per-sample allocation not given. For vaccine and placebo recipients, repertoires were sequenced using samples collected on day 63 after the first injection.

The source was peripheral blood, collected in a trial of Ad26.COV2.S vaccine versus placebo. The receptors originated from a person aged 18-60 years who received the Ad26.COV2.S COVID-19 vaccine or a placebo.

The chain joins TRBV5-1 to TRBJ2-7; 12 bases map to TRBD2. V shed 1 base, J shed 1 base, and the junction held 3 bases outside the gene matches. CDR3 length: 16 amino acids. Per the germline V gene, CDR1 is SGHRS and CDR2 is YFSETQ. CDR3 sequence (DNA): TGCGCCAGCAGCTTGCCCGGGACTAGCGGGTCCTACGAGCAGTACTTC. This encodes CASSLPGTSGSYEQYF.

J is TRBJ2-3 and V is TRBV11-3, with TRBD2 identical over 7 bases. The germline V gene has CDR1 SGHNT and CDR2 YENEEA. This CDR3 spans 15 amino acids. V gave up 4 bases and J gave up 1 base; unmatched junction bases: 5. In nucleotides, the CDR3 is TGTGCCAGCAGCTCGCGGGAGAAGGGCACAGATACGCAGTATTTT. It is translated as CASSSREKGTDTQYF.

The chain employs TRBV28 and TRBJ1-1, with D unresolved. There are 13 residues in the CDR3. V gave up 5 bases and J gave up 7 bases, with 14 bases separating them. Germline CDR1 MDHEN, CDR2 SYDVKM. The CDR3 spells CASSRPWAFEAFF. The CDR3 region has the DNA TGTGCCAGCAGTCGCCCATGGGCGTTTGAAGCTTTCTTT.

This chain links TRBV5-8 with TRBJ1-1; TRBD1 aligns across 9 bases. The CDR3 sequence is 13 residues long. CDR1 is SGHTS, CDR2 YDEGEE, per germline. V shed 5 bases and J 4 bases; nucleotides not matched to a gene: 3. CDR3 coding DNA: TGTGCCAGCAGACGACAGGGGGGCACTGAAGCTTTCTTT. Amino acids: CASRRQGGTEAFF.

The chain carries TRBV9 and TRBJ2-3; 7 bases are shared with TRBD2. The CDR3 spans 15 residues. The trim removed 3 bases at V and 1 base at J, leaving 5 bases unmatched. From germline, CDR1 is SGDLS and CDR2 YYNGEE. CDR3 nucleotides: TGTGCCAGCAGCGCGCGGGAGTTCCGCACAGATACGCAGTATTTT. Protein sequence: CASSAREFRTDTQYF.

V gene TRBV7-2 combines with J gene TRBJ1-6; D ambiguous. CDR1 SGHTA and CDR2 FQGNSA come from the germline V gene. The CDR3 covers 16 residues. V lost 1 base, J lost 4 bases, and 11 bases lay in between. The CDR3 spells CASSLVTPYYNSPLHF. The CDR3 DNA follows: TGTGCCAGCAGCTTAGTAACACCCTATTATAATTCACCCCTCCACTTT.

V is TRBV19 and J is TRBJ2-2; TRBD2 aligns across 12 bases. V dropped 7 bases and J dropped 4; count of bases not matched to a gene: 7. The CDR3 runs 16 residues. Germline CDR1 LNHDA, CDR2 SQIVND (reference sequence). Written as DNA, the CDR3 is TGTGCCAGTACCCCACTAGCGGGAGGTGGCACCGGGGAGCTGTTTTTT. Translating gives CASTPLAGGGTGELFF.

The chain links TRBV4-2 to TRBJ1-5; possible D gene TRBD1, 6 bases. The CDR3 contains 14 residues. The germline V gene encodes CDR1 LGHNA and CDR2 YNFKEQ. V was shortened by 2 bases and J by 7 bases, with 12 bases between the two germline ends. CDR3 sequence reads: CASSQSGARQPQHF. CDR3 DNA sequence: TGTGCCAGCAGCCAATCGGGGGCGAGGCAGCCCCAGCATTTT.

The chain has TRBV7-6 and TRBJ1-1, with TRBD1 identical over 9 bases. CDR3 size: 15 residues. After removal of 5 bases from V and 4 bases from J, the junction contained 8 bases not matched to a gene. Per germline, CDR1 SGHVS and CDR2 FNYEAQ. The CDR3, as DNA: TGTGCCAGCAGCCTAGGGGCGACAGGGGGCACTGAAGCTTTCTTT. Protein sequence: CASSLGATGGTEAFF.

This clone was seen a handful of times. The V gene is TRBV30, the J gene TRBJ1-5; TRBD1 agrees at 7 bases. The V gene's germline CDR1 is GTSNPN and CDR2 SVGIG (reference sequence). V lost 6 bases, J lost 2 bases, and 4 bases stayed unmatched. This CDR3 is 13 amino acids long. The DNA of the CDR3 is TGTGCCTGTTCAGGGGGAGGCAATCAGCCCCAGCATTTT. Translation gives CACSGGGNQPQHF.

The chain carries TRBV6-5 and TRBJ1-1; D is undetermined. The germline V and J ends were trimmed by 4 bases and 1 base, with 13 bases remaining between them. The CDR3 length is 15 residues. In germline, CDR1 is MNHEY, CDR2 SVGAGI. CDR3: CASSFSTGRNTEAFF. The DNA of the CDR3 is TGTGCCAGCAGTTTTTCAACGGGTCGGAACACTGAAGCTTTCTTT.

CDR3 nucleotide sequence: TGTGCCAGCACCCAGGGACTAGCGGGGAACAATGAGCAGTTCTTC. As protein: CASTQGLAGNNEQFF. The chain joins TRBV3-1 (or the pseudogene TRBV3-2) to TRBJ2-1, with 13 bases fitting TRBD2. Germline trimming cut 7 bases from V and 5 bases from J; bases unmatched to any gene: 5. The germline V gene encodes CDR1 LGHDT and CDR2 YNNKEL (reference sequence). The CDR3 is 15 amino acids.

The CDR3 region has the DNA TGCAGTGCTAGCGGGAACAATGAGCAGTTCTTC. Amino acid sequence: CSASGNNEQFF. This chain joins TRBV20-1 and TRBJ2-1; tentative D call: TRBD2 (5 bases). Per germline, CDR1 DFQATT and CDR2 SNEGSKA (reference sequence). Trimming took 3 bases from V and 5 from J, leaving 5 bases between them. There are 11 residues in the CDR3.

This chain links TRBV3-1 (or the pseudogene TRBV3-2) with TRBJ1-5; no firm D call. The ends were cut back, 8 bases at V and 1 base at J, with 18 bases in the middle. CDR1 and CDR2 from the germline V gene are LGHDT and YNNKEL (reference sequence). CDR3 length equals 16 residues. DNA of the CDR3: TGTGCCAGCGACGAGCCGGACGGTGCCAGCAATCAGCCCCAGCATTTT. Amino acids: CASDEPDGASNQPQHF.

This clone came up once. The chain combines TRBV27 with TRBJ2-1; 7 bases line up with TRBD2. This CDR3 contains 15 residues. Unmatched junction bases numbered 11, after V lost 8 bases and J lost 4 bases. The germline V gene has CDR1 MNHEY and CDR2 SMNVEV (reference sequence). CDR3 nucleotides: TGTGCCAGCTCTTCTTCTAGCGGATCATACAATGAGCAGTTCTTC. It yields the protein CASSSSSGSYNEQFF.

The gene calls are TRBV19 and TRBJ1-2, with 11 bases identical to TRBD1. The V gene's germline CDR1 is LNHDA and CDR2 SQIVND (reference sequence). The CDR3 runs 14 residues. J was trimmed by 6 bases and V by 6 bases; bases with no gene match: 6. The CDR3 coding sequence is TGTGCCAGTAGGAGGGGACAGGGGGACAATGGCTACACCTTC. It is translated as CASRRGQGDNGYTF.